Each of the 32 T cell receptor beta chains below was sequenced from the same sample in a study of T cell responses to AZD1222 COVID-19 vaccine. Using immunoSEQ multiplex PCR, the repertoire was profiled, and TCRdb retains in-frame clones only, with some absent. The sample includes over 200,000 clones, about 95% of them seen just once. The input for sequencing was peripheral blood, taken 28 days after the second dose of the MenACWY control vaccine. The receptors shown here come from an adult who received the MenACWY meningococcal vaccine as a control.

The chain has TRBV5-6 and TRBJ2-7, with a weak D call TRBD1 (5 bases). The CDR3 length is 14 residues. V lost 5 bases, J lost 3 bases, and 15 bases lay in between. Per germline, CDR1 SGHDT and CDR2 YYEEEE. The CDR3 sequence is CASSSDGRVYEQYF. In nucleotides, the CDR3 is TGTGCCAGCAGTTCGGACGGCAGGGTCTACGAGCAGTACTTC.

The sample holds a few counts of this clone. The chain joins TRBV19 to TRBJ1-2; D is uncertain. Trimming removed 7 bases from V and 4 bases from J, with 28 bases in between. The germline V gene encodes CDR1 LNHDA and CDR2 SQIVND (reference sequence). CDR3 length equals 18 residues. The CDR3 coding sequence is TGTGCCAGTACCGATCCGGGAGTCTCCTCCGACGGCCGCTATGGCTACACCTTC. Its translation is CASTDPGVSSDGRYGYTF.

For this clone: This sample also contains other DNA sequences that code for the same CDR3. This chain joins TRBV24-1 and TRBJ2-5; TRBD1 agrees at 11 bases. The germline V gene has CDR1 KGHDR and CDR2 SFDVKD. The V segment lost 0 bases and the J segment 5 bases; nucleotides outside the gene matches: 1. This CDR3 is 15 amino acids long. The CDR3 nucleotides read TGTGCCACCAGTGATTTGGGGACAGGGGGGGAGACCCAGTACTTC. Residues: CATSDLGTGGETQYF.

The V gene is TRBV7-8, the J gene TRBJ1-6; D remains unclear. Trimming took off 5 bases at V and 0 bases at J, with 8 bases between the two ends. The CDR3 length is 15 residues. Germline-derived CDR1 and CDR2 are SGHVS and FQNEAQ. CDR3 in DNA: TGTGCCAGCAGCCCCGGACTCTCCTATAATTCACCCCTCCACTTT. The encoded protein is CASSPGLSYNSPLHF.

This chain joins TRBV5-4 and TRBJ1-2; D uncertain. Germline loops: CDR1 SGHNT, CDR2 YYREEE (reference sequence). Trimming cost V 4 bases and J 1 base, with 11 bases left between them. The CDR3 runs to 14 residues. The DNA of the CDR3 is TGTGCCAGCAGCCTGGTCGACGTTAACTATGGCTACACCTTC. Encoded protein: CASSLVDVNYGYTF.

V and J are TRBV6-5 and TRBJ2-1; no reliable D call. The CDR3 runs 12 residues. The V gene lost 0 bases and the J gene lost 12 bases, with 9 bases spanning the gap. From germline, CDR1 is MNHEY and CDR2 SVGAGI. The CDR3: CASSYSRLGQFF. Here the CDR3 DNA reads TGTGCCAGCAGTTACTCGAGGCTGGGGCAGTTCTTC.

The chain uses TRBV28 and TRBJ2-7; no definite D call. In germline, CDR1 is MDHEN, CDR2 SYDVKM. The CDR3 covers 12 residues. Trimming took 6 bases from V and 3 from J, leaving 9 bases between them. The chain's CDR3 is CASRGFYYEQYF. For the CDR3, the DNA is TGTGCCAGCAGGGGATTTTACTACGAGCAGTACTTC. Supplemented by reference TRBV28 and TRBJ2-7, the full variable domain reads DVKVTQSSRYLVKRTGEKVFLECVQDMDHENMFWYRQDPGLGLRLIYFSYDVKMKEKGDIPEGYSVSREKKERFSLILESASTNQTSMYLCASRGFYYEQYFGPGTRLTVT.

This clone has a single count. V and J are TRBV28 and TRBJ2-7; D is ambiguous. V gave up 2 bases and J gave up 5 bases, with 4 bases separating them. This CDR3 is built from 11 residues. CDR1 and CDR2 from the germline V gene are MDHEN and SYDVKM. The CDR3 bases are TGTGCCAGCAGTTTAAGGGACGAGCAGTACTTC. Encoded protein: CASSLRDEQYF. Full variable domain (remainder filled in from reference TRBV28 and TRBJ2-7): DVKVTQSSRYLVKRTGEKVFLECVQDMDHENMFWYRQDPGLGLRLIYFSYDVKMKEKGDIPEGYSVSREKKERFSLILESASTNQTSMYLCASSLRDEQYFGPGTRLTVT.

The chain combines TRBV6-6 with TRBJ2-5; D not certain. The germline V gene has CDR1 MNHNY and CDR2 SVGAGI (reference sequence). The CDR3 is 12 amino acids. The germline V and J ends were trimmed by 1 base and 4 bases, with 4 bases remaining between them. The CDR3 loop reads CASSYLLETQYF. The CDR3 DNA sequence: TGTGCCAGCAGTTACTTGTTAGAGACCCAGTACTTC.

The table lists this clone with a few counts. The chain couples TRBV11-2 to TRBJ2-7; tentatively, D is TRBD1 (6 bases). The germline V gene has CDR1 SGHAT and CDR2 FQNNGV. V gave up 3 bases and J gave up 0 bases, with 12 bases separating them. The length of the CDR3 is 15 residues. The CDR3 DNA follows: TGTGCCAGCAGCTTTTATCGGGACAACTCCTACGAGCAGTACTTC. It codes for CASSFYRDNSYEQYF.

In nucleotides, the CDR3 is TGTGCCAGCAGTTTTCGGGTTAGAGAGCCCGTTACGCAGTATTTT. Its protein is CASSFRVREPVTQYF. The rearrangement uses TRBV28 and TRBJ2-3; D unclear. Germline V gene sequence: CDR1 MDHEN, CDR2 SYDVKM. CDR3 length equals 15 residues. Trimming shortened V by 3 bases and J by 8 bases, and 18 bases separated the two germline ends.

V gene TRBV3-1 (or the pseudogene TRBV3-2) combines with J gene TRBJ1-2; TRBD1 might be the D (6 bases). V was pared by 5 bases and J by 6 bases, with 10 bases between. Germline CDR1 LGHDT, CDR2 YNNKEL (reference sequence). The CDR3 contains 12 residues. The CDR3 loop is CASSYGQNGYTF. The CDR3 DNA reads TGTGCCAGCAGCTACGGACAGAATGGCTACACCTTC.

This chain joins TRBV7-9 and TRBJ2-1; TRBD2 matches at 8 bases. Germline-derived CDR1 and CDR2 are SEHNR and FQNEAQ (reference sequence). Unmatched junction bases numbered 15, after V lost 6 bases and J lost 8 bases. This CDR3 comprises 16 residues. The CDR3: CASSFLPGLVPDEQFF. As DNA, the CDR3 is TGTGCCAGCAGTTTTCTTCCGGGACTAGTCCCCGATGAGCAGTTCTTC.

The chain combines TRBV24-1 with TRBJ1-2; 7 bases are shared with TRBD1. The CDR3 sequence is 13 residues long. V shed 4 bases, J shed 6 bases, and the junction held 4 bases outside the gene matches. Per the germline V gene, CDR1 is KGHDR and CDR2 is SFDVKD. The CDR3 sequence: CATSDDRADGYTF. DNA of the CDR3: TGTGCCACCAGTGACGACAGGGCGGATGGCTACACCTTC.

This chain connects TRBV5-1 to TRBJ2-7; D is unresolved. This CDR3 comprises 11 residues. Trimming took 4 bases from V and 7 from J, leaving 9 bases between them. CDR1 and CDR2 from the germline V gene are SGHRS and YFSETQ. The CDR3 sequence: CASSGKEEQYF. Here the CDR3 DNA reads TGCGCCAGCAGCGGCAAGGAAGAGCAGTACTTC.

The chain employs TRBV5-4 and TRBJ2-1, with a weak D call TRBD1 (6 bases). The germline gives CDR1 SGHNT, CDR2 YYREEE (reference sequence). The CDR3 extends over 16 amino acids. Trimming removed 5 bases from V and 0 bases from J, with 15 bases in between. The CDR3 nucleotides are TGTGCCAGCAGAAGACTTGGACAGAGCTCCTACAATGAGCAGTTCTTC. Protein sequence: CASRRLGQSSYNEQFF. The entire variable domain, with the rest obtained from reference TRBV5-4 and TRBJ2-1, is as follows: ETGVTQSPTHLIKTRGQQVTLRCSSQSGHNTVSWYQQALGQGPQFIFQYYREEENGRGNFPPRFSGLQFPNYSSELNVNALELDDSALYLCASRRLGQSSYNEQFFGPGTRLTVL.

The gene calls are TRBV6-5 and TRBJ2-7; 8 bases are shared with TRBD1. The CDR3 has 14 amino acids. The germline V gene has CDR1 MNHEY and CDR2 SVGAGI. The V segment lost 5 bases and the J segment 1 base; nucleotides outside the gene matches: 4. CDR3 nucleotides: TGTGCCAGCAGTAATAGACAGGGGTCCTACGAGCAGTACTTC. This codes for CASSNRQGSYEQYF.

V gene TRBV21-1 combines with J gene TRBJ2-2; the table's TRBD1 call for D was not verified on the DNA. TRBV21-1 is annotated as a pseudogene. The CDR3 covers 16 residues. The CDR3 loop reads CASSKGLQGNTGELFF. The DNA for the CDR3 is TGTGCCAGCAGCAAAGGCCTACAGGGAAACACCGGGGAGCTGTTTTTT.

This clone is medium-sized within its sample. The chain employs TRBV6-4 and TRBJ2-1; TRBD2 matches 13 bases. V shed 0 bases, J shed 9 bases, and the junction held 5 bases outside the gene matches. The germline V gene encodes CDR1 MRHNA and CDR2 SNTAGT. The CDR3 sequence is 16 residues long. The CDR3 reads CASSDSTSGGAGEQFF. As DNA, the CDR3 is TGTGCCAGCAGTGACTCCACTAGCGGGGGGGCCGGTGAGCAGTTCTTC.

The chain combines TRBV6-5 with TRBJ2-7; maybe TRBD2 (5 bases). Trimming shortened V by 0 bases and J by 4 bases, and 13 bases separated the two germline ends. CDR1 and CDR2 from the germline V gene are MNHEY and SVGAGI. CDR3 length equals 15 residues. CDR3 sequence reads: CASSYSGVLTYEQYF. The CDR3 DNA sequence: TGTGCCAGCAGTTACTCGGGAGTTTTGACGTACGAGCAGTACTTC.

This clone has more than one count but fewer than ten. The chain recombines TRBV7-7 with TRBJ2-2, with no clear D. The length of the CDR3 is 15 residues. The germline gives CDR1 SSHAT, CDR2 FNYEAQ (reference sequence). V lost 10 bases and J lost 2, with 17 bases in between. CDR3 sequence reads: CAINTGFPNTGELFF. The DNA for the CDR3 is TGTGCCATCAATACCGGGTTCCCTAACACCGGGGAGCTGTTTTTT.

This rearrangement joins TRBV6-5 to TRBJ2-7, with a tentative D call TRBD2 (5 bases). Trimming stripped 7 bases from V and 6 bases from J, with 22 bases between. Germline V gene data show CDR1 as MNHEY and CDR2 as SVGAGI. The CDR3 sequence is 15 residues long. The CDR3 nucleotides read TGTGCCAGCAACGTGGACTTCGGTCCGCCCGCCGAGCAGTACTTC. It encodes CASNVDFGPPAEQYF.

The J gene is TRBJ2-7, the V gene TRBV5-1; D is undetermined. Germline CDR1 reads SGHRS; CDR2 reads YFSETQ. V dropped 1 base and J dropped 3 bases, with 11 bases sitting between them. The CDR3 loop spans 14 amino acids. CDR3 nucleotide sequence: TGCGCCAGCAGCTTGTTTTCCGGTGGCTACGAGCAGTACTTC. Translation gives CASSLFSGGYEQYF.

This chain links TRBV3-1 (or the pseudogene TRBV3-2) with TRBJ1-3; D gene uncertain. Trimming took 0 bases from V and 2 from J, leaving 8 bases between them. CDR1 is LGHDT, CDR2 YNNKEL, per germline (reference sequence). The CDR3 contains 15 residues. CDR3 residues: CASSQDLGTGNTIYF. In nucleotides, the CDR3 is TGTGCCAGCAGCCAAGATTTGGGTACTGGAAACACCATATATTTT.

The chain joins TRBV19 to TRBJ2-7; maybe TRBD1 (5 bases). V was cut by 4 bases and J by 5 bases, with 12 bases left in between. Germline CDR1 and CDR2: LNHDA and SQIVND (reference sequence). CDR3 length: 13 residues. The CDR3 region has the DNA TGTGCCAGTAGTACGGCAGGGTTAGACGAGCAGTACTTC. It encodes CASSTAGLDEQYF.

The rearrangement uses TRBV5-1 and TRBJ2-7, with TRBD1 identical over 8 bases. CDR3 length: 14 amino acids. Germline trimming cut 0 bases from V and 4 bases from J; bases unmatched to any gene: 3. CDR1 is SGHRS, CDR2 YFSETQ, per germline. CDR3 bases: TGCGCCAGCAGCTTGGGGACAGGGAAATACGAGCAGTACTTC. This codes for CASSLGTGKYEQYF. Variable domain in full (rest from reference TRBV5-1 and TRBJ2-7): KAGVTQTPRYLIKTRGQQVTLSCSPISGHRSVSWYQQTPGQGLQFLFEYFSETQRNKGNFPGRFSGRQFSNSRSEMNVSTLELGDSALYLCASSLGTGKYEQYFGPGTRLTVT.

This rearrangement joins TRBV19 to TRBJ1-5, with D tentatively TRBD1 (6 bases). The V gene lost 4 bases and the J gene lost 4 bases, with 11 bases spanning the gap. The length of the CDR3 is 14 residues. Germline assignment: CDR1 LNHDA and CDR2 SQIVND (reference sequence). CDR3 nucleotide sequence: TGTGCCAGTAGTAGCCGGGGGCAAAATCAGCCCCAGCATTTT. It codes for CASSSRGQNQPQHF.

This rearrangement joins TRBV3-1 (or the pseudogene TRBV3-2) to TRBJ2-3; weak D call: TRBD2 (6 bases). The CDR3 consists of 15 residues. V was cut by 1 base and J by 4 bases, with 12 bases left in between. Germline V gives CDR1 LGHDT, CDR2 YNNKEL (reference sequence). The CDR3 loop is CASSQGGGSADTQYF. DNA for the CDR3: TGTGCCAGCAGCCAAGGCGGAGGGAGCGCAGATACGCAGTATTTT.

The CDR3 DNA reads as TGCAGCGTTACAGGGCGAGCTAACTATGGCTACACCTTC. This gives the protein CSVTGRANYGYTF. The chain couples TRBV29-1 to TRBJ1-2, with D perhaps TRBD1 (6 bases). CDR1 is SQVTM, CDR2 ANQGSEA, per germline. The CDR3 is made up of 13 amino acids. Trimming took 5 bases from V and 0 from J, leaving 10 bases between them.

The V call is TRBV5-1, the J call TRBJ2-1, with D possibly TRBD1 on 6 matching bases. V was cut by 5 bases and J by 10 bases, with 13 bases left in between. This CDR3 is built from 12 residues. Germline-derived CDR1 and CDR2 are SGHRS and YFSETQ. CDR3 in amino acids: CASSLQGGEQFF. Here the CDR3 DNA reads TGCGCCAGCAGTTTACAGGGTGGCGAGCAGTTCTTC.

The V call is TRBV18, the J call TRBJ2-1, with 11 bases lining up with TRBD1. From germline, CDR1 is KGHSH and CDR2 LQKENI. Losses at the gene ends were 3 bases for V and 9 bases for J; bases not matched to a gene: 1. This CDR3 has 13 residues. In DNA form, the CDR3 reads TGTGCCAGCTCACCGGGACAGGGGGTTGAGCAGTTCTTC. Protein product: CASSPGQGVEQFF.

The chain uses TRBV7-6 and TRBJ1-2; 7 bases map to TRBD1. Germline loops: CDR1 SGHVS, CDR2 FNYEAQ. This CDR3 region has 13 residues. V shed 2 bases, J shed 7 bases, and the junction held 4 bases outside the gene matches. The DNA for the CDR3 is TGTGCCAGCAGCTTAACAGGGGCGAGTGGCTACACCTTC. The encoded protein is CASSLTGASGYTF.